These 27 T cell receptor beta chains were sequenced from one sample in a study of CXCR3-negative and CXCR3-positive naive CD8 T cells. TRB cDNA was prepared as libraries by UMI-labeled 5' RACE. TCRdb re-called the 5' RACE reads; one entry per CDR3 protein, DNA not given. Recorded for this sample: 100,000 to 150,000 distinct CDR3 sequences. Sequencing was done on a sample of naive CXCR3- CD8+ T cells from blood. Sample subset: CD45RO-CCR7+CD27+CD95- naive CD8+ T cells lacking CXCR3 (TNR3-). Source of these receptors: a human donor in good health. Some clones in this sample may be carry-over from other donors' samples.

The V gene is TRBV28, the J gene TRBJ2-7; TCRdb returns TRBD1, unconfirmable since there is no DNA. The germline V gene encodes CDR1 MDHEN and CDR2 SYDVKM. The CDR3 runs to 14 residues. The CDR3 is CASSSPIGTCEQYF.

The V gene is TRBV28, the J gene TRBJ1-6; the TRBD1 assignment by TCRdb is unverifiable without DNA. The CDR3 is 12 residues long. CDR1 is MDHEN and CDR2 is SYDVKM in the germline V gene. The CDR3 is CASRPGSVPLHF.

This chain joins TRBV12-3 or TRBV12-4 and TRBJ2-7; checking the TCRdb D call of TRBD1 is not possible without DNA. The CDR3 runs to 13 residues. This CDR3 is CASSFAGADEQYF.

This chain connects TRBV15 to TRBJ2-5; the TCRdb D gene call, TRBD1, has no DNA to confirm it. Looked up from germline, CDR1 is LNHNV and CDR2 is YYDKDF (reference sequence). There are 13 residues in the CDR3. The chain's CDR3 is CATRGQVSETQYF.

The chain has TRBV4-2 and TRBJ2-3. The germline CDR1 and CDR2 sequences are LGHNA and YNFKEQ. CDR3 length: 14 amino acids. This CDR3 is CASSHEVSTDTQYF.

This chain links TRBV20-1 with TRBJ1-5; as DNA is missing, the TRBD1 call by TCRdb cannot be tested. Germline V lookup: CDR1 DFQATT, CDR2 SNEGSKA (reference sequence). CDR3 size: 15 residues. The CDR3 region is CSAFPRDTLNQPQHF.

The chain has TRBV6-5 and TRBJ2-3; TCRdb indicates TRBD1, and absent DNA this call remains unverified. The CDR3 extends over 17 amino acids. Germline V gene sequence: CDR1 MNHEY, CDR2 SVGAGI. The CDR3 is CASRRPGQGASTDTQYF.

The chain links TRBV7-9 to TRBJ2-1; TCRdb designates TRBD1, a call that cannot be tested without DNA. Germline V gene data show CDR1 as SEHNR and CDR2 as FQNEAQ (reference sequence). This CDR3 region has 14 residues. The CDR3 spells CASSPAAGANEQFF.

The chain employs TRBV12-3 or TRBV12-4 and TRBJ2-5; TCRdb's D call, TRBD1, is unchecked because there is no DNA. The CDR3 consists of 13 residues. This CDR3 reads CASSHARVETKYF.

The chain combines TRBV11-2 with TRBJ2-5; TCRdb reports TRBD2, a call that lacks DNA to check it against. The CDR3 is 15 residues long. Per the germline V gene, CDR1 is SGHAT and CDR2 is FQNNGV. This CDR3 reads CASRPGLRLQETQYF.

CDR3: CASSLDGYNEQFF. This chain uses TRBV5-1 with TRBJ2-1. Germline lookup yields CDR1 SGHRS and CDR2 YFSETQ. CDR3 size: 13 residues.

The chain is built from TRBV11-1 and TRBJ2-7. Germline V lookup: CDR1 SGHAT, CDR2 FQDESV (reference sequence). There are 14 residues in the CDR3. This CDR3 is CASSLRPSSYEQYF.

This chain links TRBV19 with TRBJ2-1; TCRdb reports TRBD2, a call that lacks DNA to check it against. In germline, CDR1 is LNHDA, CDR2 SQIVND (reference sequence). This CDR3 is built from 17 residues. CDR3 residues: CASSMFAGFDSYNEQFF.

CDR3 sequence reads: CASSVGDPYEQYF. The V call is TRBV9, the J call TRBJ2-7. CDR3 length: 13 residues. From germline, CDR1 is SGDLS and CDR2 YYNGEE.

The genes are TRBV20-1 and TRBJ2-7; TCRdb lists TRBD1, though no DNA is available to test this call. This CDR3 has 13 amino acids. Germline loops: CDR1 DFQATT, CDR2 SNEGSKA (reference sequence). The CDR3 loop reads CSAAGQISYEQYF.

The chain uses TRBV4-1 and TRBJ1-5. The germline gives CDR1 MGHRA, CDR2 YSYEKL. This CDR3 has 17 amino acids. The CDR3 reads CASSQSSQPASNQPQHF.

The chain uses TRBV29-1 and TRBJ2-2. Germline-derived CDR1 and CDR2 are SQVTM and ANQGSEA. This CDR3 is 12 amino acids long. The CDR3 region is CSVEKGIGELFF.

This chain connects TRBV7-9 to TRBJ2-1; without DNA, the TCRdb call of TRBD2 cannot be checked. Germline CDR1 is SEHNR and CDR2 is FQNEAQ (reference sequence). The CDR3 runs 17 residues. CDR3: CASRKPIAGGQPDEQFF.

The rearrangement links TRBV29-1 to TRBJ2-7; TCRdb calls TRBD2, which cannot be checked without DNA. Germline CDR1 and CDR2: SQVTM and ANQGSEA. The CDR3 is 14 amino acids. Here the CDR3 reads CSVDGTSVEAEQYF.

The V call is TRBV13, the J call TRBJ2-7. The CDR3 is made up of 14 amino acids. Germline V gene data show CDR1 as PRHDT and CDR2 as FYEKMQ (reference sequence). This CDR3 is CASSQDLEPYEQYF.

The chain couples TRBV28 to TRBJ2-3. Germline V CDR1 and CDR2: MDHEN, SYDVKM. There are 17 residues in the CDR3. CDR3 region: CASRAAVAAASTDTQYF.

The rearrangement uses TRBV29-1 and TRBJ2-3; the D call from TCRdb, TRBD2, cannot be confirmed without DNA. There are 16 residues in the CDR3. Looked up from germline, CDR1 is SQVTM and CDR2 is ANQGSEA. The CDR3 sequence: CSVEDTSGDYTDTQYF.

V gene TRBV15 combines with J gene TRBJ2-1; TCRdb's D call, TRBD2, is unchecked because there is no DNA. There are 15 residues in the CDR3. Per germline, CDR1 LNHNV and CDR2 YYDKDF (reference sequence). The CDR3: CATSRTGLADNEQFF.

This sequence joins TRBV7-9 and TRBJ2-7. The CDR3 consists of 14 residues. CDR1 and CDR2 (germline): SEHNR, FQNEAQ (reference sequence). CDR3 in amino acids: CASSFGSIVPEQYF.

J is TRBJ2-7 and V is TRBV2; no DNA is available, so the TRBD1 call from TCRdb remains unchecked. This CDR3 is built from 13 residues. CDR1 SNHLY and CDR2 FYNNEI come from the germline V gene. Here the CDR3 reads CASSDREDYEQYF.

This rearrangement joins TRBV6-5 to TRBJ1-6; without DNA, the TCRdb call of TRBD1 cannot be checked. The germline V gene encodes CDR1 MNHEY and CDR2 SVGAGI. CDR3 size: 14 residues. The CDR3 sequence: CASSYGGGNSPLHF.

The rearrangement uses TRBV29-1 and TRBJ2-2; as DNA is missing, the TRBD1 call by TCRdb cannot be tested. The CDR3 totals 12 residues. Germline-derived CDR1 and CDR2 are SQVTM and ANQGSEA. The CDR3 loop reads CSGSRGTGELFF.